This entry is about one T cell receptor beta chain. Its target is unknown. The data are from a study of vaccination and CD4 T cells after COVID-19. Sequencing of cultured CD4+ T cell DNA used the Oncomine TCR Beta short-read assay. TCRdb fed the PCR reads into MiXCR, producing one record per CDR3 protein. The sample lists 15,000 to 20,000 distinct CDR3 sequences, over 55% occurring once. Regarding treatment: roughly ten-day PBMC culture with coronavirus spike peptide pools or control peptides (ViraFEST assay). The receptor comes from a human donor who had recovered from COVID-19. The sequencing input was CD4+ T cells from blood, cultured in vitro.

The CDR3, as DNA: TGTGCCTGGAGTGTCGGGGGGGCAAAAGCTTTCTTT. Translated: CAWSVGGAKAFF. The V gene is TRBV30, the J gene TRBJ1-1; a weak D match, TRBD1 (6 bases). V was clipped by 0 bases and J by 9 bases, with 11 bases between them. There are 12 residues in the CDR3. Germline V gene data show CDR1 as GTSNPN and CDR2 as SVGIG (reference sequence).